These 15 T cell receptor beta chains came from one sample sequenced in a study of T cell clonality in common variable immunodeficiency. Assay used: immunoSEQ multiplex PCR; TCRdb lists only in-frame clones, some missing. The sample includes about 52,000 clones, none of them occurring once. Sequencing used peripheral blood mononuclear cells. All receptors derive from a person aged 18 to 75 in good health.

Ten or more counts support this clone. Coverage ceases 3 residues before the CDR3 finishes, and the germline J gene fills in the end. The V gene is TRBV7-3, the J gene TRBJ2-3; 9 bases match TRBD2. Germline V gene lookup returns CDR1 SGHTA and CDR2 FQGTGA. Trimming cost V 5 bases and J 4 bases; bases outside gene matches: 10. This CDR3 has 16 amino acids. This CDR3 reads CASSPQAGGLPDTQYF. The covered CDR3 bases are TGTGCCAGCAGCCCTCAAGCGGGGGGTCTACCAGATACG.

This clone was seen ten or more times. The read terminates 3 residues before the CDR3 end, so the remaining end is supplied by the germline J gene. This chain uses TRBV20-1 with TRBJ1-5, with 9 bases lining up with TRBD1. CDR3 size: 15 residues. V shed 1 base, J shed 4 bases, and the junction held 5 bases outside the gene matches. Germline assignment: CDR1 DFQATT and CDR2 SNEGSKA (reference sequence). The CDR3 here is CSARVGTGRNQPQHF. The sequenced part of the CDR3 DNA is TGCAGTGCTAGAGTAGGGACAGGGAGGAATCAGCCC.

CDR3 bases read: TGTGCCAGCAGCAGGGGCCAGAATAATTCACCC. Protein product: CASSRGQNNSP. The full CDR3 protein is CASSRGQNNSPLHF. The rearrangement links TRBV7-8 to TRBJ1-6, with D tentatively TRBD1 (5 bases). With the read ending 3 residues before the CDR3 end, the germline J gene is used to fill in that end. V dropped 5 bases and J dropped 5 bases, with 10 bases sitting between them. Germline V gene data show CDR1 as SGHVS and CDR2 as FQNEAQ. CDR3 size: 14 residues.

The table lists this clone with many counts. The observed sequence ends 3 residues before the CDR3 terminus, with the missing tail filled in from the germline J gene. J is TRBJ2-3 and V is TRBV7-8; the D is unclear. CDR1 is SGHVS and CDR2 is FQNEAQ in the germline V gene. Trimming stripped 3 bases from V and 3 bases from J, with 16 bases between. The CDR3 runs to 16 residues. The CDR3 here is CASSLPELAATDTQYF. The covered CDR3 bases are TGTGCCAGCAGCTTGCCCGAATTAGCCGCAACAGATACG.

Many counts were recorded for this clone. The read finishes 3 residues shy of the CDR3 end, and the germline J gene is used to complete it. The chain joins TRBV7-8 to TRBJ1-5; TRBD1 matches at 7 bases. CDR1 is SGHVS, CDR2 FQNEAQ, per germline. Trimming at V came to 2 bases and at J to 6 bases, leaving 10 bases not matched to a gene. CDR3 size: 16 residues. The CDR3 reads CASSLKRTGAFQPQHF. The sequenced part of the CDR3 DNA is TGTGCCAGCAGCTTAAAACGAACAGGGGCTTTTCAGCCC.

This clone occurred many times. The read finishes 3 residues shy of the CDR3 end, and the germline J gene is used to complete it. The chain employs TRBV5-1 and TRBJ2-2; 13 nucleotides match TRBD2. The germline V gene has CDR1 SGHRS and CDR2 YFSETQ. With V trimmed by 4 bases and J by 6 bases, 3 bases remained unmatched. The CDR3 loop spans 15 amino acids. CDR3: CASSVLAGGAGELFF. The CDR3 DNA, read in part, is TGCGCCAGCAGCGTACTAGCGGGAGGGGCCGGGGAG.

As for this clone: The read ends 3 residues before the CDR3 terminus; that terminus is restored from the germline J gene. The rearrangement uses TRBV6-1 and TRBJ1-1, with a tentative D call TRBD1 (6 bases). CDR3 length equals 15 residues. Germline CDR1 MNHNS, CDR2 SASEGT. CDR3 bases read: TGTGCCAGCAGTGAACTAGCGGGGGGGCAAGAGACA. It is translated as CASSELAGGQET. The whole CDR3 reads CASSELAGGQETAFF.

This clone was seen ten or more times. The CDR3: CASSVDRPHEQYF. The CDR3 DNA, read in part, is TGTGCCAGCAGTGTGGACAGGCCCCACGAG. The V call is TRBV6-1, the J call TRBJ2-7; 7 bases fit TRBD1. The read is 3 residues too short to cover the CDR3 end, so that end is filled in from the germline J gene. V lost 4 bases to trimming and J lost 5 bases; unmatched junction nucleotides: 5. Germline CDR1 and CDR2: MNHNS and SASEGT. This CDR3 has 13 amino acids.

This clone has a handful of counts. Partial CDR3 DNA: TGTGCCAGTAGTCCCAGGACAGGGGTAGACAATCAGCCG. Its translation: CASSPRTGVDNQP. The entire CDR3 sequence reads CASSPRTGVDNQPQYF. The genes are TRBV19 and TRBJ2-3, with TRBD1 matching 9 bases. The read halts 3 residues ahead of the CDR3 end, with the missing end drawn from the germline J gene. CDR1 and CDR2 (germline): LNHDA, SQIVND (reference sequence). CDR3 size: 16 residues.

This clone has at least ten counts. The read ends 3 residues shy of where the CDR3 ends; the end is completed using the germline J gene. The rearrangement joins TRBV5-1 to TRBJ2-5; 10 positions match TRBD1. The CDR3 is 14 residues long. Germline V gene sequence: CDR1 SGHRS, CDR2 YFSETQ. Losses at the gene ends were 7 bases for V and 5 bases for J; bases not matched to a gene: 8. The CDR3 bases that were read are TGCGCCAGCGGACAGGGGGGTTTTACGGAGACC. Its protein is CASGQGGFTET. The entire CDR3 is CASGQGGFTETQYF.

Many counts were recorded for this clone. The junction departs from germline at one end; a sequencing error may be responsible. The CDR3 is cut off 3 residues early in the read; its end comes from the germline J gene. V gene TRBV29-1 combines with J gene TRBJ2-7, with D perhaps being TRBD1 or TRBD2 (6 bases each). The CDR3 contains 13 residues. Germline V gives CDR1 SQVTM, CDR2 ANQGSEA. The CDR3: CSVEEGGPLEQYF. Incomplete CDR3 DNA: TGCAGCGTCGAAGAGGGGGGACCCCTCGAG.

This clone was picked up many times. Incomplete CDR3 DNA: TGCAGCGTTGATAAGGTCAGGGGGGAGACC. It is translated as CSVDKVRGET. The whole CDR3 is CSVDKVRGETQYF. The rearrangement joins TRBV29-1 to TRBJ2-5; 7 positions agree with TRBD1. The read terminates 3 residues before the CDR3 end, so the remaining end is supplied by the germline J gene. The CDR3 totals 13 residues. The germline CDR1 and CDR2 sequences are SQVTM and ANQGSEA. Trimming took 3 bases from V and 5 from J; bases not matched to a gene: 6.

In this sample, this clone is medium-sized. The covered CDR3 bases are TGTGCCAGTAGTAGCAGCAGGGATGAG. This sequence encodes CASSSSRDE. The complete CDR3 protein is CASSSSRDEQFF. The gene calls are TRBV19 and TRBJ2-1; tentatively, D is TRBD1 (5 bases). From the germline J gene comes the end of the CDR3, since the read stops 3 residues before it. CDR1 LNHDA and CDR2 SQIVND come from the germline V gene (reference sequence). The CDR3 is 12 residues long. V was clipped by 4 bases and J by 8 bases, with 9 bases between them.

This clone has at least ten counts. The CDR3 sequence is CSADSSRSPLHF. CDR3 bases read: TGCAGTGCAGACAGCTCTCGTTCACCC. The rearrangement links TRBV20-1 to TRBJ1-6, with D perhaps matching TRBD1 (5 bases). The observed sequence ends 3 residues before the CDR3 terminus, with the missing tail filled in from the germline J gene. Germline V lookup: CDR1 DFQATT, CDR2 SNEGSKA (reference sequence). The CDR3 covers 12 residues. V was pared by 6 bases and J by 9 bases, with 12 bases between.

In this sample, this clone turned up many times. From the germline J gene comes the end of the CDR3, since the read stops 3 residues before it. The genes are TRBV5-6 and TRBJ1-4; no definite D call. The V gene lost 4 bases and the J gene lost 1 base, with 11 bases spanning the gap. CDR3 size: 15 residues. CDR1 and CDR2 from the germline V gene are SGHDT and YYEEEE. CDR3 sequence: CASSGLTGTNEKLFF. The CDR3 bases that were read are TGTGCCAGCAGCGGCCTGACTGGAACTAATGAAAAA.